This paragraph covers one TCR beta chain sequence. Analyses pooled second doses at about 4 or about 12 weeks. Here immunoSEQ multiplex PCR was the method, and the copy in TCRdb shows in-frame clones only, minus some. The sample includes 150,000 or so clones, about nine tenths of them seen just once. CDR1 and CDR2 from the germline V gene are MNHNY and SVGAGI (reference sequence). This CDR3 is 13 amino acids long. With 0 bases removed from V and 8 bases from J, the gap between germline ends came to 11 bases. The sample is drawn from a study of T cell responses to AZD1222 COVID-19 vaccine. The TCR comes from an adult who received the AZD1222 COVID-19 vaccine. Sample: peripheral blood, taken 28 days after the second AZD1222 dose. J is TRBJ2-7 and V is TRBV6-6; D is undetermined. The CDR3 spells CASSYSEPPKQYF. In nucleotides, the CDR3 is TGTGCCAGCAGTTACTCGGAGCCACCCAAGCAGTACTTC.